Following are 17 T cell receptor beta chains from one sample sequenced in a study of early T cells in non-severe SARS-CoV-2 infection. Each CDR3 protein is one row after TCRdb ran MiXCR on the 5' RACE reads. Of about 60,000 distinct CDR3 sequences in the sample, around 9% were seen once. Sequencing was carried out using whole blood. These receptors were taken from an adult who was a healthcare worker with PCR-confirmed SARS-CoV-2 infection or an uninfected control (not recorded which).

This clonotype was seen ten or more times. The chain recombines TRBV19 with TRBJ2-3; the D gene is possibly TRBD2 (6 bases). V lost 6 bases and J lost 3, with 10 bases in between. The CDR3 totals 13 residues. CDR1 is LNHDA, CDR2 SQIVND, per germline (reference sequence). The CDR3 region is CASRRRETDTQYF. The DNA of the CDR3 is TGTGCCAGTAGAAGGAGGGAGACAGATACGCAGTATTTT.

J is TRBJ1-2 and V is TRBV3-1; D perhaps matches TRBD1 (6 bases). In germline, CDR1 is LGHDT, CDR2 YNNKEL (reference sequence). V was clipped by 4 bases and J by 8 bases, with 14 bases between them. The CDR3 is 13 amino acids. The CDR3 protein is CASSRGQPKGYTF. CDR3 coding DNA: TGTGCCAGCAGCCGCGGACAGCCAAAGGGCTACACCTTC.

In this sample, this clonotype turned up many times. The chain uses TRBV28 and TRBJ2-1, with 7 bases aligning to TRBD1. CDR3 length equals 18 residues. CDR1 is MDHEN, CDR2 SYDVKM, per germline. V was clipped by 5 bases and J by 0 bases; unmatched bases: 13. The chain's CDR3 is CASSPIDVQGISYNEQFF. The CDR3, as DNA: TGTGCCAGCAGTCCAATAGACGTACAGGGGATCTCCTACAATGAGCAGTTCTTC.

The genes are TRBV27 and TRBJ2-1; 7 positions match TRBD2. The CDR3 consists of 17 residues. Germline V gives CDR1 MNHEY, CDR2 SMNVEV (reference sequence). V was clipped by 2 bases and J by 8 bases; unmatched bases: 15. The CDR3 DNA follows: TGTGCCAGCAGTTTAGTGGGGCTAGCGGAGAAGGGAGATGAGCAGTTCTTC. This gives the protein CASSLVGLAEKGDEQFF.

This clonotype was found a few times. The CDR3 bases are TGCGCCAGCAGCCCTGGACAGGGGACTAACAATGAGCAGTTCTTC. This translates into CASSPGQGTNNEQFF. The rearrangement joins TRBV5-1 to TRBJ2-1; TRBD1 matches at 9 bases. The CDR3 loop spans 15 amino acids. Germline lookup yields CDR1 SGHRS and CDR2 YFSETQ. V dropped 4 bases and J dropped 5; count of bases not matched to a gene: 7.

This clonotype has more than one count but fewer than ten. The chain recombines TRBV12-3 or TRBV12-4 with TRBJ2-3; D is uncertain. CDR3 length equals 13 residues. The V and J ends lost 5 bases and 1 base respectively, with 7 bases between them. CDR3 in amino acids: CASSPQGTDTQYF. In DNA, the CDR3 is TGTGCCAGCAGTCCCCAGGGCACAGATACGCAGTATTTT.

This clonotype has at least ten counts. V is TRBV7-2 and J is TRBJ2-4, with D perhaps given as TRBD1 or TRBD2 (5 bases each). This CDR3 has 16 residues. Germline assignment: CDR1 SGHTA and CDR2 FQGNSA. Trimming took 1 base from V and 0 from J, leaving 10 bases between them. CDR3 protein: CASSLGEGIAKNIQYF. CDR3 nucleotides: TGTGCCAGCAGCTTAGGAGAGGGGATAGCCAAAAACATTCAGTACTTC.

In this sample, this clonotype turned up many times. This chain links TRBV28 with TRBJ1-6; D remains ambiguous. CDR1 is MDHEN, CDR2 SYDVKM, per germline. CDR3 size: 13 residues. V was pared by 5 bases and J by 5 bases, with 7 bases between. The CDR3 loop reads CASSTADNSPLHF. The CDR3 DNA reads TGTGCCAGCAGTACCGCCGATAATTCACCCCTCCACTTT.

This clonotype appeared a few times. J is TRBJ1-1 and V is TRBV6-2 or TRBV6-3; maybe TRBD1 (6 bases). Trimming took off 4 bases at V and 1 base at J, with 10 bases between the two ends. The CDR3 spans 14 residues. CDR1 and CDR2 (germline): MNHEY, SVGEGT. CDR3 in amino acids: CASSSWDKNTEAFF. Written as DNA, the CDR3 is TGTGCCAGCAGTTCCTGGGACAAGAACACTGAAGCTTTCTTT.

This clonotype appeared many times. The chain links TRBV11-2 to TRBJ2-5, with 11 bases lining up with TRBD1. Germline loops: CDR1 SGHAT, CDR2 FQNNGV. The CDR3 spans 17 residues. The junction had 9 bases not matched to a gene; V was cut back by 5 bases and J by 1 base. Written as DNA, the CDR3 is TGTGCCAGCAGCCTGGGACAGGGGGTAGGTGGCCAAGAGACCCAGTACTTC. The encoded protein is CASSLGQGVGGQETQYF.

This clonotype was counted ten times or more. This rearrangement joins TRBV19 to TRBJ2-1; no clear D. The V gene's germline CDR1 is LNHDA and CDR2 SQIVND (reference sequence). V lost 7 bases, J lost 2 bases, and 15 bases lay in between. This CDR3 region has 15 residues. CDR3 coding DNA: TGTGCCAGTAATAACCCCTTGAAAACCTACAATGAGCAGTTCTTC. Encoded protein: CASNNPLKTYNEQFF.

This clonotype was detected ten times or more. The J gene is TRBJ1-3, the V gene TRBV27, with a weak D call TRBD1 (6 bases). Per germline, CDR1 MNHEY and CDR2 SMNVEV (reference sequence). The CDR3 is made up of 15 amino acids. V gave up 0 bases and J gave up 3 bases, with 9 bases separating them. This CDR3 reads CASSLSWGLGNTIYF. CDR3 DNA sequence: TGTGCCAGCAGTTTATCGTGGGGGCTTGGAAACACCATATATTTT.

This clonotype was counted only a few times. V and J are TRBV9 and TRBJ2-2; no clear D gene. V was cut by 0 bases and J by 5 bases, with 5 bases left in between. CDR1 is SGDLS and CDR2 is YYNGEE in the germline V gene. There are 13 residues in the CDR3. This CDR3 reads CASSVVTTGELFF. DNA for the CDR3: TGTGCCAGCAGCGTAGTGACTACCGGGGAGCTGTTTTTT.

This clonotype was observed a few times. The CDR3 reads CSVANTEAFF. The DNA of the CDR3 is TGCAGCGTTGCGAACACTGAAGCTTTCTTT. The genes are TRBV29-1 and TRBJ1-1; no reliable D call. V was shortened by 4 bases and J by 1 base, with 1 base between the two germline ends. The CDR3 has 10 amino acids. Germline values: CDR1 SQVTM, CDR2 ANQGSEA.

This clonotype was counted at least ten times. This rearrangement joins TRBV9 to TRBJ2-7; 8 bases agree with TRBD2. J gave up 2 bases and V 4 bases, and 8 bases lay outside the gene matches. The CDR3 has 15 amino acids. The germline gives CDR1 SGDLS, CDR2 YYNGEE. The CDR3 here is CASSQEGTSAYEQYF. DNA for the CDR3: TGTGCCAGCAGCCAGGAAGGGACTAGTGCCTACGAGCAGTACTTC.

This clonotype was detected ten times or more. This sequence joins TRBV3-1 and TRBJ2-5; TRBD2 matches 9 bases. Trimming took 2 bases from V and 2 from J; bases not matched to a gene: 9. The CDR3 has 17 residues. The germline gives CDR1 LGHDT, CDR2 YNNKEL (reference sequence). The CDR3 spells CASSQMVLAGPQETQYF. CDR3 nucleotide sequence: TGTGCCAGCAGCCAAATGGTACTAGCGGGCCCTCAAGAGACCCAGTACTTC.

The chain employs TRBV14 and TRBJ2-1, with 7 bases matching TRBD2. The V gene's germline CDR1 is SGHDN and CDR2 FVKESK. J was trimmed by 13 bases and V by 0 bases; bases with no gene match: 6. The CDR3 runs 13 residues. In DNA form, the CDR3 reads TGTGCCAGCAGCCAAGAAAGGGGACTAAGCCAGTTCTTC. Encoded protein: CASSQERGLSQFF.